This T cell receptor (beta chain) was found in a study of cytomegalovirus exposure and HLA in healthy donors. Broader study findings: Common viral pathogens seemed, in a later analysis, to connect with several of the most significant clusters.

The PCR made use of 60 Vbeta and 13 Jbeta primers. Sequencing used immunoSEQ multiplex PCR; TCRdb keeps in-frame clones, though not all of them. The repertoire holds around 100,000 clones, with more than 65% as singletons. This clone was seen a handful of times. Its cognate antigen is unknown. The V end was cut by 6 bases, the J end by 1 base, with 9 bases between. Germline V gene lookup returns CDR1 MDHEN and CDR2 SYDVKM. The CDR3 consists of 13 residues. Sample: PBMCs. The receptor was isolated from a woman aged 25 to 39 in good health and CMV-seronegative. V usage is TRBV28 and J usage is TRBJ1-2, with D perhaps matching TRBD1 (6 bases). In DNA, the CDR3 is TGTGCCAGCAGCCTAGGGGGTAACTATGGCTACACCTTC. Translating it yields CASSLGGNYGYTF.